This T cell receptor beta chain derives from a study of regulatory T cells in long-lasting Graves disease. Study-level information: With positive TSH receptor antibodies and over 5 years of antithyroid drugs, Graves' disease was considered persistent.

In this sample, this clonotype turned up a few times. Investigators prepared the TCR beta libraries by applying iRepertoire HTBI primers and Arm-PCR of CDR3 regions. TCRdb ran MiXCR on the multiplex PCR reads and lists one entry per CDR3 protein. The top ten clones hold approximately 25% of a sample with 420,000 or so distinct CDR3 sequences, roughly a quarter of them seen once. The sample's time point: persistent/refractory GD, antithyroid drugs over 5 years with positive TRAb. Researchers made the TCR library from RNA that was extracted from PBMCs. V lost 2 bases to trimming and J lost 4 bases, with 6 bases between them. The CDR3 extends over 14 amino acids.

This sample comprised peripheral blood mononuclear cells (PBMCs), obtained when the disease was refractory, from a patient treated with antithyroid drugs. The TCR sequence derives from a female donor with Graves disease. This chain uses TRBV12-3 or TRBV12-4 with TRBJ2-6; D is unresolved. The CDR3 loop is CASSLHPGANVLTF. In DNA, the CDR3 is TGTGCCAGCAGTTTACACCCGGGGGCCAACGTCCTGACTTTC.